This TCR beta chain stems from a study of T cell responses to AZD1222 COVID-19 vaccine. Study results and limitations: Spike-specific TCR repertoires showed rising breadth and depth after two AZD1222 doses.

TCRdb's copy holds only in-frame clones and misses some; the assay was immunoSEQ multiplex PCR. The sample has around 160,000 clones; around four fifths are singletons. A word on this clone: Its antigen is not known.

The CDR3 spans 15 residues. J gave up 4 bases and V 4 bases, and 7 bases lay outside the gene matches. CDR1 is SEHNR, CDR2 FQNEAQ, per germline (reference sequence). The TCR was taken from an adult in good health. The chain has TRBV7-9 and TRBJ1-2; 9 bases align to TRBD1. Sequencing used peripheral blood, obtained on day 0 of MenACWY control vaccination. CDR3 coding DNA: TGTGCCAGCAGCTATACCGGGACAGGGATCTATGGCTACACCTTC. This gives the protein CASSYTGTGIYGYTF. Together with reference TRBV7-9 and TRBJ1-2, the CDR3 gives the full variable domain: DTGVSQNPRHKITKRGQNVTFRCDPISEHNRLYWYRQTLGQGPEFLTYFQNEAQLEKSRLLSDRFSAERPKGSFSTLEIQRTEQGDSAMYLCASSYTGTGIYGYTFGSGTRLTVV.